This T cell receptor beta chain was documented in a study of control samples from healthy donors and cancer patients. This CDR3 comprises 17 residues. CDR1 SEHNR and CDR2 FQNEAQ come from the germline V gene (reference sequence). Trimming shortened V by 1 base and J by 7 bases, and 22 bases separated the two germline ends. Libraries were prepared by immunoSEQ multiplex PCR; TCRdb keeps only in-frame clonotypes and omits some of them. The sample records about 55,000 clones, approximately 88% being singletons. This chain connects TRBV7-9 to TRBJ1-2; possibly TRBD1 for D (6 bases). The clonotype originates from a man aged 50-59 years in good health. The sample was blood. CDR3 DNA sequence: TGTGCCAGCAGCTTAGAGGGTACGGGGGCTCCCGGGAGTGGCTACACCTTC. Its protein is CASSLEGTGAPGSGYTF.